The source of this T cell receptor beta chain is a study of resident and recirculating memory T cells in vitiligo. TCRdb keeps only in-frame clones here, not all; method: immunoSEQ multiplex PCR. The sample holds roughly 80,000 clones, around 90% seen once. There are 16 residues in the CDR3. The V gene's germline CDR1 is SNHLY and CDR2 FYNNEI. The trim removed 7 bases at V and 5 bases at J, leaving 10 bases unmatched. The receptor's source is a male donor with vitiligo. The V and J genes are TRBV2 and TRBJ2-5, with 13 bases lining up with TRBD2. Material: blood. CDR3 amino acids: CASIGLAGVSGETQYF. The CDR3 DNA sequence: TGTGCCAGCATTGGACTAGCGGGAGTTTCGGGGGAGACCCAGTACTTC.